The 9 T cell receptor beta chains reported below all come from one sample, sequenced in a study of lung T cells in sarcoidosis with Löfgren's syndrome. Each CDR3 protein gets one entry after TCRdb re-called the reads with MiXCR. The data hold roughly 63,000 distinct CDR3 sequences, with over 20% observed a single time. The specimen sequenced was CD4+ T cells from PBMCs. The source is a human donor with sarcoidosis (Löfgren's syndrome or another form), or a control subject (not recorded which).

This clonotype was observed at least ten times. The chain recombines TRBV6-2 or TRBV6-3 with TRBJ1-4; unclear D gene. Trimming removed 2 bases at V and 5 bases at J, with 12 bases between. CDR3 size: 15 residues. Per the germline V gene, CDR1 is MNHEY and CDR2 is SVGEGT. The CDR3, as DNA: TGTGCCAGCAGTTACGCGGCGGCGATAAATGAAAAACTGTTTTTT. This sequence encodes CASSYAAAINEKLFF.

This clonotype was recorded many times. The rearrangement links TRBV28 to TRBJ2-7; D is unclear. V was cut by 8 bases and J by 7 bases, with 21 bases left in between. The CDR3 totals 14 residues. From germline, CDR1 is MDHEN and CDR2 SYDVKM. The CDR3 spells CASARQLTTREQYV. The DNA of the CDR3 is TGTGCCAGCGCGAGGCAGCTCACCACCCGGGAGCAGTACGTC.

The chain joins TRBV20-1 to TRBJ2-3; D call uncertain. Judging by the DNA end, TRBJ1-5 fits better; the J call may be wrong. The CDR3 totals 15 residues. Germline V gives CDR1 DFQATT, CDR2 SNEGSKA (reference sequence). The chain's CDR3 is CSARGTLTSADTQHF. CDR3 DNA: TGCAGTGCTAGAGGGACTCTTACTAGCGCAGATACGCAGCATTTT.

This clonotype was observed a few times. This chain's CDR3 is CASSPPEGNTIYF. CDR3 coding DNA: TGTGCCAGCTCACCACCAGAGGGAAACACCATATATTTT. The rearrangement uses TRBV18 and TRBJ1-3; no definite D call. Germline V gene lookup returns CDR1 KGHSH and CDR2 LQKENI. Trimming cost V 0 bases and J 4 bases, with 4 bases left between them. CDR3 size: 13 residues.

This clonotype has just a few counts. The chain employs TRBV10-3 and TRBJ2-4, with 7 bases aligning to TRBD1. Germline V gene sequence: CDR1 ENHRY, CDR2 SYGVKD. The CDR3 totals 16 residues. Trimming cost V 1 base and J 1 base; bases outside gene matches: 4. The CDR3 sequence is CAISEFQDRAKNIQYF. CDR3 in DNA: TGTGCCATCAGTGAGTTCCAGGACAGGGCCAAAAACATTCAGTACTTC.

This clonotype was counted a few times. The V and J genes are TRBV29-1 and TRBJ2-5; 9 bases line up with TRBD1. With 6 bases clipped from V and 4 bases from J, the junction kept 6 bases outside the gene matches. The CDR3 loop spans 13 amino acids. Germline V lookup: CDR1 SQVTM, CDR2 ANQGSEA. The CDR3 reads CSVQQGAGETQYF. As DNA, the CDR3 is TGCAGCGTCCAACAGGGGGCCGGAGAGACCCAGTACTTC.

This clonotype has a count of ten or more. The chain recombines TRBV7-2 with TRBJ1-3, with TRBD1 as a possible D gene (6 bases). V gave up 5 bases and J gave up 4 bases, with 18 bases separating them. This CDR3 spans 16 amino acids. The V gene's germline CDR1 is SGHTA and CDR2 FQGNSA. CDR3: CASSHQATGNGNTIYF. DNA for the CDR3: TGTGCCAGCAGCCACCAAGCCACAGGGAACGGAAACACCATATATTTT.

Turning to this clonotype: It may be a read error: a sequence one base away is much more abundant. The rearrangement joins TRBV20-1 to TRBJ1-1; D perhaps matches TRBD1 (5 bases). The germline V gene encodes CDR1 DFQATT and CDR2 SNEGSKA (reference sequence). This CDR3 is 12 amino acids long. Trimming cost V 6 bases and J 6 bases, with 14 bases left between them. The CDR3 DNA sequence: TGCAGTGCAAGTCAGGGTGGGGCTGAAGCTTTCTTT. Translating gives CSASQGGAEAFF.

This clonotype came up many times. This chain joins TRBV28 and TRBJ2-3; tentatively, D is TRBD1 (6 bases). The CDR3 extends over 14 amino acids. Per the germline V gene, CDR1 is MDHEN and CDR2 is SYDVKM. Trimming stripped 6 bases from V and 4 bases from J, with 14 bases between. The CDR3 sequence: CASRKTGLPDTQYF. The CDR3, as DNA: TGTGCCAGCAGGAAGACAGGCCTCCCAGATACGCAGTATTTT. The full variable domain, its missing parts supplied by reference TRBV28 and TRBJ2-3, is DVKVTQSSRYLVKRTGEKVFLECVQDMDHENMFWYRQDPGLGLRLIYFSYDVKMKEKGDIPEGYSVSREKKERFSLILESASTNQTSMYLCASRKTGLPDTQYFGPGTRLTVL.